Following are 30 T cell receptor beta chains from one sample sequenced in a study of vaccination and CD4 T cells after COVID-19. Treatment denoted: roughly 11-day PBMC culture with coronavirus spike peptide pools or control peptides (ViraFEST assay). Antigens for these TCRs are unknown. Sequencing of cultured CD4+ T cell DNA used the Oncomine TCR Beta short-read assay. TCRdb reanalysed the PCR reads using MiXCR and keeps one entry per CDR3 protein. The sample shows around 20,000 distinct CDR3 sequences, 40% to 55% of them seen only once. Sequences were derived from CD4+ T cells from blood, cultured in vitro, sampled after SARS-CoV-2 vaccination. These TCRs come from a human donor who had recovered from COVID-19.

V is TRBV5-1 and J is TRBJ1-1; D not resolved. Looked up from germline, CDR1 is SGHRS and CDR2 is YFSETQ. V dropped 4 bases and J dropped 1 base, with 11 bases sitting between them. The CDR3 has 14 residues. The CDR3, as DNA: TGCGCCAGCAGCATGACAAGAAAGAACACTGAAGCTTTCTTT. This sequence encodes CASSMTRKNTEAFF.

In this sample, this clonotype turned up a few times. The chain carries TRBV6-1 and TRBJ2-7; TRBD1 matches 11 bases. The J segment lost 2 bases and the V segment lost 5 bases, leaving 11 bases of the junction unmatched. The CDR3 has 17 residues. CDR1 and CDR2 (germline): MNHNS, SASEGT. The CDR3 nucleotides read TGTGCCAGCAGTACGTCCCCTCCGGGACAGGGGGCCTACGAGCAGTACTTC. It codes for CASSTSPPGQGAYEQYF.

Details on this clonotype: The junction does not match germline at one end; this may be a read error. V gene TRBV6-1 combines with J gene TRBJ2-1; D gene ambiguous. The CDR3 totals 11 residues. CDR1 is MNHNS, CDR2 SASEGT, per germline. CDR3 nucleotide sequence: TGTGCCAGCACTGAATTGTTGGGGCAGTTCTTC. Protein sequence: CASTELLGQFF.

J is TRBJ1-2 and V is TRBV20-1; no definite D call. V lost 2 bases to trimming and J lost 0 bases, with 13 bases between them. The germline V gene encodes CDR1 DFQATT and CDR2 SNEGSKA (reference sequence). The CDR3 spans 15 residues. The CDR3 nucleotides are TGCAGTGCTAGACCTCTGGTTCTAGCTAACTATGGCTACACCTTC. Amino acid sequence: CSARPLVLANYGYTF.

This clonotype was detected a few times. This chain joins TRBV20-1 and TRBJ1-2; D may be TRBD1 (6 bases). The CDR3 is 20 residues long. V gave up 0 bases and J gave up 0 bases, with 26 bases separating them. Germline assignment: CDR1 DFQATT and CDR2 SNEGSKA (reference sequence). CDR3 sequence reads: CSARDFTGHAKLEANYGYTF. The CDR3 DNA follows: TGCAGTGCTAGAGATTTTACGGGACACGCAAAGCTCGAAGCTAACTATGGCTACACCTTC.

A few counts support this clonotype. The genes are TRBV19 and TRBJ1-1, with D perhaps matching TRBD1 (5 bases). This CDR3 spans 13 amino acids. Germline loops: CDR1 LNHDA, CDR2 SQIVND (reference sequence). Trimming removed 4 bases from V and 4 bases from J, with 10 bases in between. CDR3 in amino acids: CASSNQGGTEAFF. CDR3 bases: TGTGCCAGTAGTAACCAGGGCGGCACTGAAGCTTTCTTT.

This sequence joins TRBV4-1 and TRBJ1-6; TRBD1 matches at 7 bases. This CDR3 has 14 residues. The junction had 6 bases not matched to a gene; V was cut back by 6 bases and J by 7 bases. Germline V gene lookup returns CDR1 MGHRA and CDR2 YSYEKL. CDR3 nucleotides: TGCGCCAGCAGGGCAGAGACAGGGAATTCACCCCTCCACTTT. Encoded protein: CASRAETGNSPLHF.

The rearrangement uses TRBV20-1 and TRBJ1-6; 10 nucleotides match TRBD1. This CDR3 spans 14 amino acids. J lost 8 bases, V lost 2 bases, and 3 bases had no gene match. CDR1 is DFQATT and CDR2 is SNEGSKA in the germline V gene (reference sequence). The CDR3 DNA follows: TGCAGTGCTAGACCGGGACAGGGGTATTCACCCCTCCACTTT. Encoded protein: CSARPGQGYSPLHF.

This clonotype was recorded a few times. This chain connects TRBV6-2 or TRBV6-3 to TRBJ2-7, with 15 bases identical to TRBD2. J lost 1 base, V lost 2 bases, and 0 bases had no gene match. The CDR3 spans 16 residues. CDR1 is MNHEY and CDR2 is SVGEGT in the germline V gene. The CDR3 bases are TGTGCCAGCAGTTACGGACTAGCGGGAGGGTCCTACGAGCAGTACTTC. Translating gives CASSYGLAGGSYEQYF.

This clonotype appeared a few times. The CDR3 loop reads CASKGLGHTEAFF. The CDR3 nucleotides read TGTGCCAGCAAAGGCCTAGGACACACTGAAGCTTTCTTT. The chain has TRBV25-1 and TRBJ1-1; D is ambiguous. This CDR3 has 13 residues. V lost 7 bases and J 3 bases, leaving 12 bases between the germline ends. Germline V gene data show CDR1 as MGHDK and CDR2 as SYGVNS.

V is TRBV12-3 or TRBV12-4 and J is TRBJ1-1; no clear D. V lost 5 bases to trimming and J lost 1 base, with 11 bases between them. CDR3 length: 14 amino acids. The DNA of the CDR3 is TGTGCCAGCAGTGCCCGACAAGGGAACACTGAAGCTTTCTTT. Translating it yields CASSARQGNTEAFF.

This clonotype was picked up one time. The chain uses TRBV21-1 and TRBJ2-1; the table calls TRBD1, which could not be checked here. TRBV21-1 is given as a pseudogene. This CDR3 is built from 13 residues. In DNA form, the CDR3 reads TGTGCCAGCAGCAACCGGGGCTACAATGAGCAGTTCTTC. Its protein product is CASSNRGYNEQFF.

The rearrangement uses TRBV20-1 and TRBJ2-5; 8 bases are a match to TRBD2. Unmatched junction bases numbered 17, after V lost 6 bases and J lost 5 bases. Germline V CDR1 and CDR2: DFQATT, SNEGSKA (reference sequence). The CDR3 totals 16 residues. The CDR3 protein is CSATAGGTRVDETQYF. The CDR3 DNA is TGCAGTGCCACCGCTGGAGGGACTAGAGTTGATGAGACCCAGTACTTC.

CDR3 sequence: CASSIKGSGAGANVLTF. The CDR3 DNA reads as TGTGCCAGTAGTATAAAAGGTTCAGGGGCTGGGGCCAACGTCCTGACTTTC. This chain connects TRBV19 to TRBJ2-6, with D possibly matching TRBD1 (6 bases). Deletions cut 2 bases from V and 2 bases from J, with 13 bases between. Per the germline V gene, CDR1 is LNHDA and CDR2 is SQIVND (reference sequence). CDR3 size: 17 residues. The full variable domain, its missing parts supplied by reference TRBV19 and TRBJ2-6, is DGGITQSPKYLFRKEGQNVTLSCEQNLNHDAMYWYRQDPGQGLRLIYYSQIVNDFQKGDIAEGYSVSREKKESFPLTVTSAQKNPTAFYLCASSIKGSGAGANVLTFGAGSRLTVL.

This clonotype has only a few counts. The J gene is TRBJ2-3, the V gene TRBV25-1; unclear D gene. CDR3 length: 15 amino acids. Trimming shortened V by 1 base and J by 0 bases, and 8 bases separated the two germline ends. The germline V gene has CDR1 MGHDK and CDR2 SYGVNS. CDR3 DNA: TGTGCCAGCAGTGAATTTGTCGAGAGCACAGATACGCAGTATTTT. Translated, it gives CASSEFVESTDTQYF.

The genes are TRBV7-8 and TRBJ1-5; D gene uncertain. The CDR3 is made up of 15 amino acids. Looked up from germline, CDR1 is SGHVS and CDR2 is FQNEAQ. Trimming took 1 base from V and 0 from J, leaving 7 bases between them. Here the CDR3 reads CASSLGRGSNQPQHF. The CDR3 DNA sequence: TGTGCCAGCAGCTTAGGACGGGGTAGCAATCAGCCCCAGCATTTT. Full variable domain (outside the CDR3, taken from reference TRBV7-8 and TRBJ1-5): GAGVSQSPRYKVAKRGQDVALRCDPISGHVSLFWYQQALGQGPEFLTYFQNEAQLDKSGLPSDRFFAERPEGSVSTLKIQRTQQEDSAVYLCASSLGRGSNQPQHFGDGTRLSIL.

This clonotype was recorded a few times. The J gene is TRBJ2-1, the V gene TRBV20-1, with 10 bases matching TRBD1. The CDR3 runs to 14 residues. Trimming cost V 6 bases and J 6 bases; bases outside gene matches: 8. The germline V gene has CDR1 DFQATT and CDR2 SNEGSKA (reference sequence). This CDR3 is CSATRDRGFNEQFF. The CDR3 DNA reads TGCAGTGCCACACGGGACAGGGGATTCAATGAGCAGTTCTTC.

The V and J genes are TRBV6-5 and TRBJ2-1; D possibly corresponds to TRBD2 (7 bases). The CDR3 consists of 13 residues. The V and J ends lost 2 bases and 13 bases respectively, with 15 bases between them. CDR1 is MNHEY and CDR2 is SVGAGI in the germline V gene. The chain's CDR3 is CASSYVSGGAQFF. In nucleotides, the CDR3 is TGTGCCAGCAGTTACGTCTCGGGGGGCGCCCAGTTCTTC.

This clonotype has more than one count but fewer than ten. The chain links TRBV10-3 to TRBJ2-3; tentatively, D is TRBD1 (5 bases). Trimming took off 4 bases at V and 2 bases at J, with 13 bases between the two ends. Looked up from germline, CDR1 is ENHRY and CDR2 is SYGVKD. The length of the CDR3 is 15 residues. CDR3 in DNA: TGTGCCATCAGTGCTGCCAGGGCGAACACAGATACGCAGTATTTT. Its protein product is CAISAARANTDTQYF.

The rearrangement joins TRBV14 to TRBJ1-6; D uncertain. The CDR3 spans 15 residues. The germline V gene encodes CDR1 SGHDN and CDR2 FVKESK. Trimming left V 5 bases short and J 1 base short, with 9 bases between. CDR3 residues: CASSTKTSYNSPLHF. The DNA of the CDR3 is TGTGCCAGCAGCACCAAGACATCCTATAATTCACCCCTCCACTTT.

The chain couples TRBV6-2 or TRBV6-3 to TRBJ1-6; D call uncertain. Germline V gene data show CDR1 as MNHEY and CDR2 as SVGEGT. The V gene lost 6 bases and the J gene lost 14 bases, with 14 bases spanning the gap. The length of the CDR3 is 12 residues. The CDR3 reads CASRSDAASLHF. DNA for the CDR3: TGTGCCAGCAGATCGGACGCCGCATCCCTCCACTTT.

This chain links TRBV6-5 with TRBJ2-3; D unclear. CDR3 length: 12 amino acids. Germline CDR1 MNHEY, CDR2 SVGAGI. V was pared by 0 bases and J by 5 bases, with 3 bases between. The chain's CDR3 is CASSYSGDTQYF. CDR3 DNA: TGTGCCAGCAGTTACTCAGGAGATACGCAGTATTTT.

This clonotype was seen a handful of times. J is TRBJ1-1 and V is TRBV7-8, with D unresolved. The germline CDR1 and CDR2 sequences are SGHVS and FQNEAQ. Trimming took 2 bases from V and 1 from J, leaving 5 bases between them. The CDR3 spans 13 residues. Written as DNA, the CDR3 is TGTGCCAGCAGCTTACAGGAGAACACTGAAGCTTTCTTT. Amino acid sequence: CASSLQENTEAFF.

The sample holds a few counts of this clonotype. CDR3 sequence reads: CSASIPTGYNSPLHF. The CDR3 region has the DNA TGCAGTGCTAGTATCCCGACAGGGTATAATTCACCCCTCCACTTT. The chain employs TRBV20-1 and TRBJ1-6; 7 bases match TRBD1. J was trimmed by 4 bases and V by 3 bases; bases with no gene match: 6. The germline gives CDR1 DFQATT, CDR2 SNEGSKA (reference sequence). The CDR3 has 15 amino acids.

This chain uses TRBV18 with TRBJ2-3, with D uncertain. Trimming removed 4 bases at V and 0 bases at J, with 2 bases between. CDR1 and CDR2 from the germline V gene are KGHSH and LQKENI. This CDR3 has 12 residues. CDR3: CASSRSTDTQYF. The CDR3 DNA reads TGTGCCAGCTCACGTAGCACAGATACGCAGTATTTT.

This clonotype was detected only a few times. The CDR3 region is CASSIRAGSDTNYGYTF. The CDR3 nucleotides read TGTGCCAGTAGTATAAGGGCAGGGAGCGACACTAACTATGGCTACACCTTC. The chain has TRBV19 and TRBJ1-2, with TRBD1 as a possible D gene (5 bases). CDR3 length equals 17 residues. V was clipped by 2 bases and J by 0 bases, with 16 bases between them. Germline-derived CDR1 and CDR2 are LNHDA and SQIVND (reference sequence).

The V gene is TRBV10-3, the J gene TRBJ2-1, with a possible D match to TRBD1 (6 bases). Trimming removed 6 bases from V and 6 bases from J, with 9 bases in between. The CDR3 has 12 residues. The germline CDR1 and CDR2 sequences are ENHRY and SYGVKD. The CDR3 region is CAISRDINEQFF. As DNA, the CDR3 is TGTGCCATCAGCCGGGACATCAATGAGCAGTTCTTC.

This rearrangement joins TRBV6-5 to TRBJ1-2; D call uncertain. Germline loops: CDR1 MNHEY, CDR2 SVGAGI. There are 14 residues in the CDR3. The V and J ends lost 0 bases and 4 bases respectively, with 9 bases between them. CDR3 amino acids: CASSYSEGGYGYTF. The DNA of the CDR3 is TGTGCCAGCAGTTACTCGGAGGGCGGCTATGGCTACACCTTC.

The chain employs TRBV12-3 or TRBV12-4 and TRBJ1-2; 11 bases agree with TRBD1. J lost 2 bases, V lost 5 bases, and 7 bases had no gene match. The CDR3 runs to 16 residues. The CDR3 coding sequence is TGTGCCAGCAGTGTGGACAGGGGGCACCTCAACTATGGCTACACCTTC. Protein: CASSVDRGHLNYGYTF.

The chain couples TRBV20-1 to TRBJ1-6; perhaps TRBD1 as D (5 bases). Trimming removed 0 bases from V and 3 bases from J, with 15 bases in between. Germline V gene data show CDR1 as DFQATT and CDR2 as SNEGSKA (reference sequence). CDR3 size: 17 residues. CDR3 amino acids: CSARDGGGAHYNSPLHF. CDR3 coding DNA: TGCAGTGCTAGAGATGGGGGAGGGGCCCACTATAATTCACCCCTCCACTTT.